This T cell receptor beta chain was documented in a study of blood T cell repertoires in COVID-19. Study information: Sample material is recorded as cDNA or gDNA derived from T cells, B-cell-depleted T cells, or PBMCs.

Using immunoSEQ multiplex PCR, the repertoire was profiled, and TCRdb retains in-frame clones only, with some absent. The sample has around 25,000 clones, 88% seen once. CDR3 size: 17 residues. J gave up 4 bases and V 3 bases, and 11 bases lay outside the gene matches. Germline V CDR1 and CDR2: DFQATT, SNEGSKA (reference sequence). The specimen sequenced was peripheral blood. The chain is built from TRBV20-1 and TRBJ2-1, with TRBD2 identical over 11 bases. The source of this sequence is a woman aged 45-59 years with active COVID-19. Here the CDR3 reads CSASGVASGRLYNEQFF. CDR3 nucleotides: TGCAGTGCTAGTGGGGTGGCTAGCGGGAGGTTATACAATGAGCAGTTCTTC.